This section outlines one T cell receptor (beta chain) sequence together with its context. The sample originates from a study of blood T cell repertoires in COVID-19. Clones were read by immunoSEQ multiplex PCR, and TCRdb kept only the in-frame ones, dropping some. This table holds some 150,000 clones, 80% to 90% found once. Germline CDR1 MNHEY, CDR2 SVGAGI. This CDR3 has 14 amino acids. Trimming took 7 bases from V and 5 from J; bases not matched to a gene: 5. This clonotype was obtained from a woman between 70 and 85 years old with acute or convalescent COVID-19. The V gene is TRBV6-5, the J gene TRBJ1-6; the match to TRBD1 covers 7 bases. The sequenced material came from peripheral blood. The CDR3 region is CASKPGQNNSPLHF. The CDR3 coding sequence is TGTGCCAGCAAACCGGGACAGAATAATTCACCCCTCCACTTT.